This T cell receptor (beta chain) was retrieved from a study of Ad26.COV2.S vaccination and SARS-CoV-2 variants. The study, taken as a whole, reports: The TCR breadth and depth analyses may have understated or missed part of the total T cell responses. Reported findings describe substantial breadth in spike-specific CD8+ and CD4+ T cell responses following vaccination.

The ends were cut back, 5 bases at V and 0 bases at J, with 10 bases in the middle. Looked up from germline, CDR1 is SGHAT and CDR2 is FQNNGV. There are 14 residues in the CDR3. Using immunoSEQ multiplex PCR, the repertoire was profiled, and TCRdb retains in-frame clones only, with some absent. The repertoire has 300,000 to 400,000 clones, about 90% of them found once; the top ten carry about 3.9%. On this clone: Its antigen is not known.

This sequence originates from a human donor who had recovered from COVID-19. The material sequenced was peripheral blood, taken after recovery from COVID-19. V is TRBV11-2 and J is TRBJ1-2; the D gene is possibly TRBD1 (5 bases). The CDR3 DNA reads TGTGCCAGCAGCCAGCAGGGATCTAACTATGGCTACACCTTC. This sequence encodes CASSQQGSNYGYTF.